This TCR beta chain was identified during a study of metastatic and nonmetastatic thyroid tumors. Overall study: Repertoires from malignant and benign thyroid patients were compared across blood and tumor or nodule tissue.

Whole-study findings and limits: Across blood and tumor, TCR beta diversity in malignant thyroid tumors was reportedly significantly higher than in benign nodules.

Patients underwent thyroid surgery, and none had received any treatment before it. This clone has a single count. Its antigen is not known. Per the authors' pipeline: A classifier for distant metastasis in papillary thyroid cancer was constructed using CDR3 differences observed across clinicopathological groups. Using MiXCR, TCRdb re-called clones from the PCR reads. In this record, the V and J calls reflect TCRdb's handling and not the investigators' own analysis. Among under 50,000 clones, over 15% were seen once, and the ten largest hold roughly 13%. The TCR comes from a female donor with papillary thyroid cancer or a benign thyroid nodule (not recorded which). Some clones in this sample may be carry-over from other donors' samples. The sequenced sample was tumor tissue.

The CDR3 DNA reads as TGTGCCAGCAGCCCGGTCTGGATTCGGCCCTACGGCGGCTACGAGCAGTACTTC. It specifies CASSPVWIRPYGGYEQYF. The chain is built from TRBV11-2 and TRBJ2-7; no clear D gene. The CDR3 length is 18 residues. V dropped 5 bases and J dropped 3 bases, with 26 bases sitting between them. CDR1 is SGHAT, CDR2 FQNNGV, per germline.